Below are 13 T cell receptor beta chains sequenced from a single sample in a study of cytomegalovirus exposure and HLA in healthy donors. The primer mix had 60 Vbeta and 13 Jbeta primers. The data were produced by immunoSEQ multiplex PCR, yet TCRdb's version contains in-frame clones alone and is incomplete. The top ten hold about 4.5% of the sample, which has approximately 120,000 clones, about two thirds seen once. Sequencing was performed on PBMCs. The receptors shown here come from a man aged 55 to 70 in good health and CMV-seropositive.

The chain has TRBV27 and TRBJ2-1, with a tentative D call TRBD2 (5 bases). There are 14 residues in the CDR3. The germline V gene encodes CDR1 MNHEY and CDR2 SMNVEV (reference sequence). V dropped 10 bases and J dropped 2 bases, with 15 bases sitting between them. The CDR3 DNA reads as TGTGCCATCGCCCCCCGGGGTCCCTACAATGAGCAGTTCTTC. It is translated as CAIAPRGPYNEQFF.

This chain uses TRBV19 with TRBJ1-4, with TRBD1 matching over 8 bases. The CDR3 loop spans 16 amino acids. The J segment lost 6 bases and the V segment lost 6 bases, leaving 12 bases of the junction unmatched. Germline V lookup: CDR1 LNHDA, CDR2 SQIVND (reference sequence). The CDR3 protein is CASRAERQGSYEKLFF. CDR3 nucleotide sequence: TGTGCCAGTAGAGCGGAGAGACAGGGGAGTTATGAAAAACTGTTTTTT.

The chain couples TRBV5-1 to TRBJ2-2; D may be TRBD1 (6 bases). The germline CDR1 and CDR2 sequences are SGHRS and YFSETQ. This CDR3 spans 15 amino acids. V lost 7 bases to trimming and J lost 1 base, with 14 bases between them. The CDR3 sequence: CASGQGIVNTGELFF. CDR3 nucleotide sequence: TGCGCCAGCGGGCAGGGGATAGTGAACACCGGGGAGCTGTTTTTT.

The CDR3 here is CATSALHGGYEAFF. CDR3 nucleotide sequence: TGTGCCACCAGCGCTCTCCACGGGGGATATGAAGCTTTCTTT. This rearrangement joins TRBV15 to TRBJ1-1; TRBD1 might be the D (5 bases). Per the germline V gene, CDR1 is LNHNV and CDR2 is YYDKDF (reference sequence). V lost 5 bases and J 7 bases, leaving 17 bases between the germline ends. The CDR3 spans 14 residues.

This chain uses TRBV5-1 with TRBJ2-2, with 8 bases fitting TRBD1. Losses at the gene ends were 4 bases for V and 4 bases for J; bases not matched to a gene: 6. Germline V gene data show CDR1 as SGHRS and CDR2 as YFSETQ. This CDR3 region has 15 residues. The chain's CDR3 is CASSAQGAGTGELFF. CDR3 nucleotide sequence: TGCGCCAGCAGCGCGCAGGGGGCGGGCACCGGGGAGCTGTTTTTT.

This clone was detected a few times. The chain carries TRBV2 and TRBJ2-5, with D perhaps TRBD2 (6 bases). This CDR3 is 12 amino acids long. Trimming shortened V by 8 bases and J by 3 bases, and 10 bases separated the two germline ends. Germline CDR1 and CDR2: SNHLY and FYNNEI. CDR3 nucleotide sequence: TGTGCCAGCGGGGGGTGGGAAGAGACCCAGTACTTC. This codes for CASGGWEETQYF. Looking up the rest from reference TRBV2 and TRBJ2-5 gives the full variable domain: EPEVTQTPSHQVTQMGQEVILRCVPISNHLYFYWYRQILGQKVEFLVSFYNNEISEKSEIFDDQFSVERPDGSNFTLKIRSTKLEDSAMYFCASGGWEETQYFGPGTRLLVL.

V gene TRBV18 combines with J gene TRBJ2-2; D uncertain. This CDR3 is built from 13 residues. Per the germline V gene, CDR1 is KGHSH and CDR2 is LQKENI. V was pared by 4 bases and J by 7 bases, with 10 bases between. CDR3 residues: CASSLRRDGELFF. The CDR3 DNA reads as TGTGCCAGCTCACTCCGTCGAGACGGGGAGCTGTTTTTT.

This clone was seen a handful of times. The rearrangement uses TRBV19 and TRBJ2-2; TRBD2 aligns across 7 bases. CDR3 size: 14 residues. Losses at the gene ends were 6 bases for V and 8 bases for J; bases not matched to a gene: 9. Germline values: CDR1 LNHDA, CDR2 SQIVND (reference sequence). CDR3 DNA sequence: TGTGCCAGTAGCTCAAACCTGGGAGGGGGGGAGCTGTTTTTT. This gives the protein CASSSNLGGGELFF.

The chain carries TRBV30 and TRBJ2-2; 9 bases agree with TRBD1. Germline trimming cut 3 bases from V and 4 bases from J; bases unmatched to any gene: 9. This CDR3 has 16 amino acids. Per germline, CDR1 GTSNPN and CDR2 SVGIG (reference sequence). CDR3 in amino acids: CAWRRKGQGGTGELFF. In nucleotides, the CDR3 is TGTGCCTGGAGGCGGAAGGGACAGGGCGGCACCGGGGAGCTGTTTTTT.

This clone has more than one count but fewer than ten. This chain joins TRBV30 and TRBJ1-6, with D unclear. CDR1 is GTSNPN and CDR2 is SVGIG in the germline V gene (reference sequence). This CDR3 is built from 16 residues. Trimming stripped 2 bases from V and 6 bases from J, with 17 bases between. The DNA of the CDR3 is TGTGCCTGGAGTCCTGACATCAAAGGTGTTAATTCACCCCTCCACTTT. Its protein product is CAWSPDIKGVNSPLHF.

This rearrangement joins TRBV5-6 to TRBJ2-5, with 7 bases that match TRBD2. The length of the CDR3 is 15 residues. Germline CDR1 SGHDT, CDR2 YYEEEE. V lost 1 base to trimming and J lost 5 bases; unmatched junction nucleotides: 8. The CDR3 loop is CASSLTSVGRETQYF. The CDR3 nucleotides read TGTGCCAGCAGCTTGACTAGCGTAGGGCGGGAGACCCAGTACTTC.

This clone was seen once. V usage is TRBV5-1 and J usage is TRBJ2-7; possible D gene TRBD1, 6 bases. Looked up from germline, CDR1 is SGHRS and CDR2 is YFSETQ. V was pared by 4 bases and J by 7 bases, with 18 bases between. The CDR3 is 14 residues long. CDR3 amino acids: CASSDGGRGWEQYF. The CDR3 nucleotides are TGCGCCAGCAGCGATGGGGGCAGGGGATGGGAGCAGTACTTC.

The chain is built from TRBV5-1 and TRBJ2-2; a possible D gene is TRBD2 (6 bases). Trimming left V 2 bases short and J 2 bases short, with 10 bases between. Looked up from germline, CDR1 is SGHRS and CDR2 is YFSETQ. This CDR3 region has 15 residues. CDR3 in amino acids: CASSFTGTNTGELFF. CDR3 coding DNA: TGCGCCAGCAGCTTTACCGGGACTAACACCGGGGAGCTGTTTTTT.